A selection of T cell receptor beta chains follows, all from one sample in a study of prognosis after radiotherapy for stage I lung cancer. TCRdb processed the multiplex PCR reads anew with MiXCR; each CDR3 protein has one entry. This table holds approximately 16,000 distinct CDR3 sequences, roughly two fifths found once. Here the sequenced sample was PBMCs, taken before or after stereotactic body radiation therapy (not recorded which). The receptors stem from a donor over 45 with non-small cell lung cancer. CDR3s include the opening cysteine and the closing phenylalanine or tryptophan. The D gene is left open where the match is weak. Part of the rows lack a size; the others show once, few, many or a class for expanded clones.

size: .
J: TRBJ2-3
V: TRBV12-3/TRBV12-4
D: TRBD2
CDR3: CASSLILAGKQDTQYF
DNA: TGTGCCAGCAGTCTTATACTAGCGGGTAAACAAGATACGCAGTATTTT

size: medium-sized
J: TRBJ1-4
V: TRBV24-1
D: .
CDR3: CATSDLRTAREKLFF
DNA: TGTGCCACCAGTGATTTACGGACTGCTCGAGAAAAACTGTTTTTT

size: many
J: TRBJ1-2
V: TRBV19
D: .
CDR3: CASTPPGGRNYGYTF
DNA: TGTGCCAGTACCCCCCCGGGGGGCAGGAACTATGGCTACACCTTC

size: .
J: TRBJ1-4
V: TRBV12-3/TRBV12-4
D: .
CDR3: CASSLDTGEKLFF
DNA: TGTGCCAGCAGTTTAGATACGGGTGAAAAACTGTTTTTT

size: medium-sized
J: TRBJ1-2
V: TRBV19
D: .
CDR3: CASSISGGSYGYTF
DNA: TGTGCCAGTAGTATCTCGGGGGGGAGCTATGGCTACACCTTC

size: .
J: TRBJ2-2
V: TRBV30
D: .
CDR3: CAWSGQGNTGELFF
DNA: TGTGCCTGGAGTGGGCAGGGGAACACCGGGGAGCTGTTTTTT

size: many
J: TRBJ2-1
V: TRBV20-1
D: .
CDR3: CSAFSGPDNEQFF
DNA: TGCAGTGCTTTTAGCGGACCCGACAATGAGCAGTTCTTC

size: many
J: TRBJ2-6
V: TRBV20-1
D: .
CDR3: CSARFGANVLTF
DNA: TGCAGTGCTAGGTTTGGGGCCAACGTCCTGACTTTC

size: many
J: TRBJ2-5
V: TRBV20-1
D: TRBD2
CDR3: CSAGGLASPETQYF
DNA: TGCAGTGCTGGGGGACTAGCAAGTCCAGAGACCCAGTACTTC

size: many
J: TRBJ2-2
V: TRBV6-4
D: .
CDR3: CASSPELLNTGELFF
DNA: TGTGCCAGCAGCCCCGAACTATTAAACACCGGGGAGCTGTTTTTT

size: .
J: TRBJ2-7
V: TRBV5-1
D: TRBD1
CDR3: CASSYIPGQGGEQYF
DNA: TGCGCCAGCAGCTATATACCGGGACAGGGTGGCGAGCAGTACTTC

size: many
J: TRBJ2-7
V: TRBV9
D: TRBD2
CDR3: CASSPTSGTYEQYF
DNA: TGTGCCAGCAGCCCGACTAGCGGAACCTACGAGCAGTACTTC

size: many
J: TRBJ2-5
V: TRBV5-8
D: .
CDR3: CASSLGGTLQTQYF
DNA: TGTGCCAGCAGCTTGGGAGGGACTTTACAGACCCAGTACTTC

size: many
J: TRBJ1-2
V: TRBV5-1
D: .
CDR3: CASSLREPGYGYTF
DNA: TGCGCCAGCAGCTTGAGGGAGCCTGGCTATGGCTACACCTTC

size: .
J: TRBJ1-1
V: TRBV19
D: .
CDR3: CASSPPGWNRVKNTEAFF
DNA: TGTGCCAGTAGTCCCCCCGGATGGAACAGGGTCAAGAACACTGAAGCTTTCTTT

size: .
J: TRBJ2-7
V: TRBV11-2
D: .
CDR3: CASSLASLGDEQYF
DNA: TGTGCCAGCAGCTTAGCTAGTCTGGGCGACGAGCAGTACTTC

size: many
J: TRBJ2-5
V: TRBV20-1
D: TRBD2
CDR3: CSARDYSGSLRETQYF
DNA: TGCAGTGCTAGAGATTACAGCGGGAGTTTACGAGAGACCCAGTACTTC

size: many
J: TRBJ2-3
V: TRBV28
D: TRBD2
CDR3: CASCPSGWEGKADTQYF
DNA: TGTGCCAGCTGCCCCTCGGGATGGGAGGGGAAGGCAGATACGCAGTATTTT

size: large
J: TRBJ2-1
V: TRBV6-2/TRBV6-3
D: TRBD2
CDR3: CASNLRERYNEQFF
DNA: TGTGCCAGCAACCTGCGGGAGCGGTACAATGAGCAGTTCTTC

size: .
J: TRBJ2-7
V: TRBV18
D: .
CDR3: CASSPSWGDIGEQYF
DNA: TGTGCCAGCTCACCTTCATGGGGGGACATTGGCGAGCAGTACTTC

size: medium-sized
J: TRBJ1-2
V: TRBV5-1
D: .
CDR3: CASSWNRDVGRYGYTF
DNA: TGCGCCAGCAGCTGGAACCGGGACGTCGGGCGTTATGGCTACACCTTC

size: .
J: TRBJ1-2
V: TRBV6-6
D: .
CDR3: CASSYSSETGYTF
DNA: TGTGCCAGCAGTTACTCGTCAGAAACGGGCTACACCTTC

size: medium-sized
J: TRBJ1-6
V: TRBV11-2
D: .
CDR3: CASSPLVGNSPLHF
DNA: TGTGCCAGCAGCCCACTCGTCGGGAATTCACCCCTCCACTTT

size: .
J: TRBJ1-6
V: TRBV28
D: .
CDR3: CASTRKNSPLHF
DNA: TGTGCCAGCACCCGGAAAAATTCACCCCTCCACTTT

size: many
J: TRBJ1-1
V: TRBV5-4
D: TRBD1
CDR3: CASSKDRGGTEAFF
DNA: TGTGCCAGCAGCAAGGACAGGGGAGGCACTGAAGCTTTCTTT

size: many
J: TRBJ2-5
V: TRBV7-6
D: TRBD2
CDR3: CASSLVAGEGETQYF
DNA: TGTGCCAGCAGCCTAGTAGCGGGAGAGGGGGAGACCCAGTACTTC

size: many
J: TRBJ2-3
V: TRBV7-2
D: .
CDR3: CASSLAAITDTRYF
DNA: TGTGCCAGCAGCTTAGCCGCGATCACAGATACGCGGTATTTT

size: many
J: TRBJ2-1
V: TRBV11-2
D: .
CDR3: CASSERPYEQFF
DNA: TGTGCCAGCAGCGAACGACCCTATGAGCAGTTCTTC

size: many
J: TRBJ1-5
V: TRBV12-3/TRBV12-4
D: TRBD1
CDR3: CASSSGQGDQPQHF
DNA: TGTGCCAGCAGTTCCGGACAGGGGGACCAGCCCCAGCATTTT

size: many
J: TRBJ2-5
V: TRBV29-1
D: TRBD2
CDR3: CSVDTSGKETQYF
DNA: TGCAGCGTTGATACTAGCGGAAAAGAGACCCAGTACTTC

size: .
J: TRBJ2-1
V: TRBV6-1
D: .
CDR3: CASIQQGGWYYNEQFF
DNA: TGTGCCAGCATCCAGCAGGGCGGGTGGTACTACAATGAGCAGTTCTTC

size: many
J: TRBJ2-1
V: TRBV5-4
D: TRBD2
CDR3: CASSFLAGGNEQFF
DNA: TGTGCCAGCAGCTTTCTAGCGGGGGGGAATGAGCAGTTCTTC

size: .
J: TRBJ2-1
V: TRBV2
D: TRBD2
CDR3: CATTGLVNNEQFF
DNA: TGTGCCACCACGGGACTAGTCAACAATGAGCAGTTCTTC

size: many
J: TRBJ2-1
V: TRBV20-1
D: .
CDR3: CSALEQGSSVDEQFF
DNA: TGCAGTGCCCTCGAACAGGGAAGTTCAGTCGATGAGCAGTTCTTC

size: many
J: TRBJ1-1
V: TRBV27
D: TRBD1
CDR3: CARGQGNTEAFF
DNA: TGTGCCAGGGGACAGGGAAACACTGAAGCTTTCTTT

size: many
J: TRBJ1-1
V: TRBV19
D: TRBD1
CDR3: CASRQGIVNTEAFF
DNA: TGTGCCAGCCGACAGGGGATTGTGAACACTGAAGCTTTCTTT

size: .
J: TRBJ1-1
V: TRBV5-1
D: .
CDR3: CASTSGVANTEAFF
DNA: TGCGCCAGCACATCCGGAGTTGCGAACACTGAAGCTTTCTTT

size: many
J: TRBJ2-1
V: TRBV3-1
D: .
CDR3: CASSRQAYNEQFF
DNA: TGTGCCAGCAGCCGACAAGCCTACAATGAGCAGTTCTTC

size: many
J: TRBJ2-5
V: TRBV18
D: .
CDR3: CASSPLQEGPQYF
DNA: TGTGCCAGCTCACCCTTACAGGAGGGCCCCCAGTACTTC

size: many
J: TRBJ1-1
V: TRBV10-3
D: .
CDR3: CATKGATSRTEAFF
DNA: TGTGCCACGAAGGGAGCAACTTCCAGGACTGAAGCTTTCTTT

size: once
J: TRBJ1-2
V: TRBV18
D: .
CDR3: CASSQGQGVVYGYTF
DNA: TGTGCCAGCTCACAAGGGCAGGGAGTGGTCTATGGCTACACCTTC

size: .
J: TRBJ2-2
V: TRBV4-1
D: .
CDR3: CASSQVLSGAWELFF
DNA: TGCGCCAGCAGCCAAGTGCTATCGGGGGCCTGGGAGTTGTTTTTT

size: many
J: TRBJ2-1
V: TRBV2
D: .
CDR3: CASSVYRVMGGFF
DNA: TGTGCCAGCAGTGTTTACAGGGTGATGGGTGGGTTCTTC

size: .
J: TRBJ1-3
V: TRBV6-1
D: .
CDR3: CASSREGFGNTIYF
DNA: TGTGCCAGCAGCCGTGAAGGGTTCGGAAACACCATATATTTT

size: .
J: TRBJ2-7
V: TRBV2
D: .
CDR3: CASRSRDPARYVQYF
DNA: TGTGCCAGCAGGAGCCGGGACCCAGCACGCTACGTTCAGTACTTC

size: medium-sized
J: TRBJ1-2
V: TRBV6-2/TRBV6-3
D: .
CDR3: CASSFSRSHGYTF
DNA: TGTGCCAGCAGTTTTAGCAGGAGTCATGGCTACACCTTC

size: .
J: TRBJ1-2
V: TRBV5-1
D: .
CDR3: CASSLDQGGKGYTF
DNA: TGCGCCAGCAGCTTGGATCAGGGCGGTAAGGGCTACACCTTC

size: many
J: TRBJ1-1
V: TRBV7-2
D: .
CDR3: CASSLTGGRTEAFF
DNA: TGTGCCAGCAGCTTAACGGGGGGCCGGACTGAAGCTTTCTTT